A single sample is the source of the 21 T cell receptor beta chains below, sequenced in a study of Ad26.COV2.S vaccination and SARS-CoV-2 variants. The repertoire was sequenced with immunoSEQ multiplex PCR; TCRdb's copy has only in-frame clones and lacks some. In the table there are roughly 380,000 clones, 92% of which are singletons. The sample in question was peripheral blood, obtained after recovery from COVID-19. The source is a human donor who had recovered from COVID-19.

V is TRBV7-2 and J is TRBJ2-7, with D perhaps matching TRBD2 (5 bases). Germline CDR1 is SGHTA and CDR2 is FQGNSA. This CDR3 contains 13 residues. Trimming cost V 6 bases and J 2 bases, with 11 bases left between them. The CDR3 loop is CASRQPGTYEQYF. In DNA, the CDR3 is TGTGCCAGCAGACAACCGGGAACCTACGAGCAGTACTTC.

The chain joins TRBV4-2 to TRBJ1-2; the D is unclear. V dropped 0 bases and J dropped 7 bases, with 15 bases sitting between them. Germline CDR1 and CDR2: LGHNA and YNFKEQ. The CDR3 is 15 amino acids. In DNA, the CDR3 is TGTGCCAGCAGCCAAGAAAACTGGGTTACGGGTGGCTACACCTTC. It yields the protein CASSQENWVTGGYTF.

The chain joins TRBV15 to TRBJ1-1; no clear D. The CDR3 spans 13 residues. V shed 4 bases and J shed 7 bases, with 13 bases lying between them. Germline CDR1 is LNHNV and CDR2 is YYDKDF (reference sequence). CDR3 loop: CATSTRQGGEAFF. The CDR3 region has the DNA TGTGCCACCAGCACCCGTCAAGGAGGTGAAGCTTTCTTT.

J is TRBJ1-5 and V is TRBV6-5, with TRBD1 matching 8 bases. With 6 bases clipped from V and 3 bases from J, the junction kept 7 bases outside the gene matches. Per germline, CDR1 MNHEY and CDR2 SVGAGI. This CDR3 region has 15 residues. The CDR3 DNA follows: TGTGCCAGCAGAACGCGACAGGGGATCAATCAGCCCCAGCATTTT. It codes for CASRTRQGINQPQHF.

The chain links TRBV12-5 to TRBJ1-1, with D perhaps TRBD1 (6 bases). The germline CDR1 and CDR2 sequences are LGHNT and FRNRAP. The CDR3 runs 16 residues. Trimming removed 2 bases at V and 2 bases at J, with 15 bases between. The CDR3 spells CASGLTLRQENTEAFF. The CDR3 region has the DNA TGTGCTAGTGGTTTGACACTGCGACAGGAAAACACTGAAGCTTTCTTT. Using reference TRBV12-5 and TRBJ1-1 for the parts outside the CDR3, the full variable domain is DARVTQTPRHKVTEMGQEVTMRCQPILGHNTVFWYRQTMMQGLELLAYFRNRAPLDDSGMPKDRFSAEMPDATLATLKIQPSEPRDSAVYFCASGLTLRQENTEAFFGQGTRLTVV.

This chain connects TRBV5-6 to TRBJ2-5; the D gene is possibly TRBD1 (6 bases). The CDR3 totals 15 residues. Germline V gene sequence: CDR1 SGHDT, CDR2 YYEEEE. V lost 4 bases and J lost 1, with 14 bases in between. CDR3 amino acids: CASSTTGQFQETQYF. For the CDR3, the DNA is TGTGCCAGCAGCACTACTGGACAGTTCCAAGAGACCCAGTACTTC.

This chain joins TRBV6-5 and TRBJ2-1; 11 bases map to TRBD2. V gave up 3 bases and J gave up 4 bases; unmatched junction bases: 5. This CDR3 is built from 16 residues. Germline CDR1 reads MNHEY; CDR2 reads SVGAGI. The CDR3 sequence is CASSYTGTSGYNEQFF. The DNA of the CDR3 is TGTGCCAGCAGTTATACCGGGACTAGCGGTTACAATGAGCAGTTCTTC.

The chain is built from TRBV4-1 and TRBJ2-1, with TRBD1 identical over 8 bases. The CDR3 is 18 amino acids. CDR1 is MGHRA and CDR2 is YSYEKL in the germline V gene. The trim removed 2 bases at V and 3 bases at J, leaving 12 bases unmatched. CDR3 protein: CASSQRLPDRDDYNEQFF. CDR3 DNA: TGCGCCAGCAGCCAACGCCTTCCGGACAGGGACGACTACAATGAGCAGTTCTTC.

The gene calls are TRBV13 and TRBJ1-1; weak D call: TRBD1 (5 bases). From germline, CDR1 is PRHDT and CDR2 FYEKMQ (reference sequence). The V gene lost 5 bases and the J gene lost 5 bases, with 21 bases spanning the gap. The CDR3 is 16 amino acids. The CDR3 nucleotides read TGTGCCAGCAGCGTAAACGACCAGGGCCAGTGGACTGAAGCTTTCTTT. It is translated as CASSVNDQGQWTEAFF.

CDR3 residues: CASSLKTQGAGSPLHF. In DNA form, the CDR3 reads TGTGCCAGCAGTTTAAAAACCCAGGGGGCCGGCTCACCCCTCCACTTT. The chain employs TRBV27 and TRBJ1-6; 8 nucleotides agree with TRBD1. Germline loops: CDR1 MNHEY, CDR2 SMNVEV (reference sequence). The CDR3 loop spans 16 amino acids. V trimming: 2 bases; J trimming: 10 bases; junction bases outside the gene matches: 10.

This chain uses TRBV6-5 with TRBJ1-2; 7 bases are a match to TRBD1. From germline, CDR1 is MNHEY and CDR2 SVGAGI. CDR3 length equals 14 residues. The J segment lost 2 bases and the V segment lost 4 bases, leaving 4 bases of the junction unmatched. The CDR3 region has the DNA TGTGCCAGCAGTTGGGACAGCTGGAACTATGGCTACACCTTC. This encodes CASSWDSWNYGYTF.

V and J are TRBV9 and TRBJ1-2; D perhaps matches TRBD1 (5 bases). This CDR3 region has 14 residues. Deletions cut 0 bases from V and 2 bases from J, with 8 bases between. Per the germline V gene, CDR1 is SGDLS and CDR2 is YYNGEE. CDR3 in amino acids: CASSVGAGNYGYTF. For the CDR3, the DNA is TGTGCCAGCAGCGTAGGGGCAGGGAACTATGGCTACACCTTC.

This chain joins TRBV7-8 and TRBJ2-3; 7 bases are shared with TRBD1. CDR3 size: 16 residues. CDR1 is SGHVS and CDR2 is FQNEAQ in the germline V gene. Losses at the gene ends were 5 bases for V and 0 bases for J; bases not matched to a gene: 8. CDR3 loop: CASSPQAGGSTDTQYF. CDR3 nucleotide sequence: TGTGCCAGCAGCCCCCAAGCAGGGGGAAGCACAGATACGCAGTATTTT.

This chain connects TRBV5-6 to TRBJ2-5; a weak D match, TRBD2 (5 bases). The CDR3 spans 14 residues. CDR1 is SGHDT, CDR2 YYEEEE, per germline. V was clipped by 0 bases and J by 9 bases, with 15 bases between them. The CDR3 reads CASSLVALFEAQYF. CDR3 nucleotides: TGTGCCAGCAGCTTGGTAGCGCTTTTCGAGGCCCAGTACTTC.

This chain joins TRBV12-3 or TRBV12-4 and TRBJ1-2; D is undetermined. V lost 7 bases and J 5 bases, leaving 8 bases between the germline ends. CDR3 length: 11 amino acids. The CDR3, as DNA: TGTGCCAGCACCCCGAAGTATGGCTACACCTTC. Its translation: CASTPKYGYTF.

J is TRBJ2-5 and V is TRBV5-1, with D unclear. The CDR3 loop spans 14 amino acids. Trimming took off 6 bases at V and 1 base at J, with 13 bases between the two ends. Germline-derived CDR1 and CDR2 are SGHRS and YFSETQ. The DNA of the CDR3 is TGCGCCAGCAAGGTGACCGCGGTCCAAGAGACCCAGTACTTC. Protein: CASKVTAVQETQYF.

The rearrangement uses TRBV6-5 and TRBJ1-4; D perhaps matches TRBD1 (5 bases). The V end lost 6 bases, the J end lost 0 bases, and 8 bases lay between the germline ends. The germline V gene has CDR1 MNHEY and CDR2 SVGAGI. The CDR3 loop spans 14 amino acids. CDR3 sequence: CASSPGATNEKLFF. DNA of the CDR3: TGTGCCAGCAGCCCGGGGGCAACTAATGAAAAACTGTTTTTT.

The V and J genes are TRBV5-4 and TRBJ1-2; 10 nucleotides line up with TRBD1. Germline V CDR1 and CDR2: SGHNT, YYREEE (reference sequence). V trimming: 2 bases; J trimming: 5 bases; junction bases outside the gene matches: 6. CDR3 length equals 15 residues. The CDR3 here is CASSLRDRGVYGYTF. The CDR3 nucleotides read TGTGCCAGCAGCTTACGGGACAGGGGAGTGTATGGCTACACCTTC.

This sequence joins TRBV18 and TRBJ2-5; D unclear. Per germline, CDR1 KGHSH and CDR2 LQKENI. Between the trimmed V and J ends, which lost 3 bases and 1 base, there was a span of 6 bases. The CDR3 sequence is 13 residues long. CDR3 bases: TGTGCCAGCTCACCTCCAATCCAAGAGACCCAGTACTTC. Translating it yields CASSPPIQETQYF. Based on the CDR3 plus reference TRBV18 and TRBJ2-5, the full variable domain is NAGVMQNPRHLVRRRGQEARLRCSPMKGHSHVYWYRQLPEEGLKFMVYLQKENIIDESGMPKERFSAEFPKEGPSILRIQQVVRGDSAAYFCASSPPIQETQYFGPGTRLLVL.

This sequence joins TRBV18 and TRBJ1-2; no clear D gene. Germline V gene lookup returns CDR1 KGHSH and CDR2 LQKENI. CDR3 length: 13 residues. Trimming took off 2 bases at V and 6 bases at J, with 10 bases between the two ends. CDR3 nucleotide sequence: TGTGCCAGCTCACCAAGTGCGGGAAATGGCTACACCTTC. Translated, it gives CASSPSAGNGYTF.

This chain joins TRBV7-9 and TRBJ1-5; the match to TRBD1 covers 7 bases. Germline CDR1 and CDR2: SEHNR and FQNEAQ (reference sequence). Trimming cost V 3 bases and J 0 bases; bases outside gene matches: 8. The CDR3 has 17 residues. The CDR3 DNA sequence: TGTGCCAGCAGCTTCTCCTCAGGGGGAGGTAGCAATCAGCCCCAGCATTTT. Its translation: CASSFSSGGGSNQPQHF.